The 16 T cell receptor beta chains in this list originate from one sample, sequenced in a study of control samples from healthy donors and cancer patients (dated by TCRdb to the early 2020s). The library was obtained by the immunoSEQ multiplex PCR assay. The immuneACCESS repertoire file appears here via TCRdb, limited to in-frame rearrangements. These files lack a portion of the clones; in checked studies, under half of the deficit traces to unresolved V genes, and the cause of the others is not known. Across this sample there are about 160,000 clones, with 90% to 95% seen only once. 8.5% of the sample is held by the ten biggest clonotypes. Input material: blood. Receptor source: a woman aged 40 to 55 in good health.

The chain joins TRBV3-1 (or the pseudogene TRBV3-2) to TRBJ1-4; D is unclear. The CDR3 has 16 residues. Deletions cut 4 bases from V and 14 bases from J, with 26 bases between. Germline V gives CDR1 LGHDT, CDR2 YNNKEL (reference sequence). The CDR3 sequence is CASSLTFEGARHVLFF. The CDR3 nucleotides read TGTGCCAGCAGCCTCACGTTTGAGGGTGCAAGGCATGTTCTGTTTTTT.

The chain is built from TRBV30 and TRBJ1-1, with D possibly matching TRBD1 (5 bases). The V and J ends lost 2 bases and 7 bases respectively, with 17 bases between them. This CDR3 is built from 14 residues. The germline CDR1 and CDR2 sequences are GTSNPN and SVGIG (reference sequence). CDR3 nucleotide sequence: TGTGCCTGGAGTAGGACTTTACCGGGGGGTGAAGCTTTCTTT. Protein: CAWSRTLPGGEAFF.

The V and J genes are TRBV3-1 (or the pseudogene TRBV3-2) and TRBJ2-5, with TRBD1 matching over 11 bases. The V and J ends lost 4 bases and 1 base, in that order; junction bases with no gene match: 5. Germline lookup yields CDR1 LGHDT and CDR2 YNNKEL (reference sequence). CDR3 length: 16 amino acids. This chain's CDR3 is CASSLGTGGLQETQYF. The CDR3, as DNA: TGTGCCAGCAGCCTTGGGACAGGGGGACTCCAAGAGACCCAGTACTTC.

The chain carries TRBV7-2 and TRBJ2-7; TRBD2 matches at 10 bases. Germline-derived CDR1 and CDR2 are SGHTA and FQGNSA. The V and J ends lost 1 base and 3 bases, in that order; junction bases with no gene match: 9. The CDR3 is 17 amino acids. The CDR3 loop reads CASSLDLGLADHYEQYF. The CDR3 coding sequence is TGTGCCAGCAGCTTAGATTTAGGACTAGCGGACCACTACGAGCAGTACTTC.

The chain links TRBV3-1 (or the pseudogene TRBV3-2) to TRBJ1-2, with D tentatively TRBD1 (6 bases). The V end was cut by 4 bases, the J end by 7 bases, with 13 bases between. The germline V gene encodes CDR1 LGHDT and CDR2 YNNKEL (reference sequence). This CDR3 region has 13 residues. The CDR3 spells CASSLRQAGGYTF. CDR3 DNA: TGTGCCAGCAGCCTCCGACAGGCAGGTGGCTACACCTTC.

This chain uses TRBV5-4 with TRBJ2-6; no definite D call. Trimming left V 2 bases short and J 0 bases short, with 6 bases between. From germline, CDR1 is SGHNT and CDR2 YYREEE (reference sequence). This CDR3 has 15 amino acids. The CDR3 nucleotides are TGTGCCAGCAGCTTTCCCTCCTCTGGGGCCAACGTCCTGACTTTC. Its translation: CASSFPSSGANVLTF. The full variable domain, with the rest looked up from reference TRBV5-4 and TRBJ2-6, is ETGVTQSPTHLIKTRGQQVTLRCSSQSGHNTVSWYQQALGQGPQFIFQYYREEENGRGNFPPRFSGLQFPNYSSELNVNALELDDSALYLCASSFPSSGANVLTFGAGSRLTVL.

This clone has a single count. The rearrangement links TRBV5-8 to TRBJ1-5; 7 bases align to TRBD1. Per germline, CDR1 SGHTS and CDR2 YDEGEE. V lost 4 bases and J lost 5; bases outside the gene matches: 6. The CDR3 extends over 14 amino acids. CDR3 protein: CASSPQGNDQPQHF. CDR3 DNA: TGTGCCAGCAGCCCACAGGGGAACGATCAGCCCCAGCATTTT. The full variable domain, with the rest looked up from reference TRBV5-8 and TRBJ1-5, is EAGVTQSPTHLIKTRGQQATLRCSPISGHTSVYWYQQALGLGLQFLLWYDEGEERNRGNFPPRFSGRQFPNYSSELNVNALELEDSALYLCASSPQGNDQPQHFGDGTRLSIL.

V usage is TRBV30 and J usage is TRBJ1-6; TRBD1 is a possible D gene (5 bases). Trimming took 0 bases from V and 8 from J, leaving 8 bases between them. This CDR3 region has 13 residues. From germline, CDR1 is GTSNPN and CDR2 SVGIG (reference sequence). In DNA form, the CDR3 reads TGTGCCTGGAGTGTCGACAGAGATTCACCCCTCCACTTT. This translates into CAWSVDRDSPLHF.

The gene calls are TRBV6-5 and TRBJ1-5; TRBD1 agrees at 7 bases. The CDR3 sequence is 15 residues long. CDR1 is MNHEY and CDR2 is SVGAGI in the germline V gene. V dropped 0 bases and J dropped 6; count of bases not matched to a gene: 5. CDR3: CASSYSGDSVQPQHF. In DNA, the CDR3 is TGTGCCAGCAGTTACTCAGGGGACAGTGTTCAGCCCCAGCATTTT.

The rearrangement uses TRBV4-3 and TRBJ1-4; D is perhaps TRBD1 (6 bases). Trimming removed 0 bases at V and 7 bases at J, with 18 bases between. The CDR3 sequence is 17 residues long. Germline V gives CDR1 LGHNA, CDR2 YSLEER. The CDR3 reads CASSQDVAGASGEKLFF. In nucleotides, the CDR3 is TGCGCCAGCAGCCAAGATGTCGCGGGGGCGAGCGGTGAAAAACTGTTTTTT.

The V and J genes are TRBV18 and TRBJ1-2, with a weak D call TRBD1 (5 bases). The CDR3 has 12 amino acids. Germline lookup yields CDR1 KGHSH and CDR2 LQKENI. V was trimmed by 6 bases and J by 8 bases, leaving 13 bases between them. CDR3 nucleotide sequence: TGTGCCAGCTCCGACCGGGGACGCGGCTACACCTTC. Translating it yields CASSDRGRGYTF.

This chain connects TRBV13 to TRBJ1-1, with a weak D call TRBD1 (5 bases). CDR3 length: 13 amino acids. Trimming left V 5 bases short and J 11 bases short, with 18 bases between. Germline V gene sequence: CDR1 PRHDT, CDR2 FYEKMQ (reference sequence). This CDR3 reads CASSAGTRERAFF. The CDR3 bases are TGTGCCAGCAGCGCCGGGACGCGGGAGAGGGCTTTCTTT.

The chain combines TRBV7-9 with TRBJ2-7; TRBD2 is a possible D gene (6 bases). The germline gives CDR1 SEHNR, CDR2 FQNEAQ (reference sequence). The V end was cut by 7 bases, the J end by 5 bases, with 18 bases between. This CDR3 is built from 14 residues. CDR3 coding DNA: TGTGCCAGCAAGGGGACGGGGGATAAACACGAGCAGTACTTC. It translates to CASKGTGDKHEQYF.

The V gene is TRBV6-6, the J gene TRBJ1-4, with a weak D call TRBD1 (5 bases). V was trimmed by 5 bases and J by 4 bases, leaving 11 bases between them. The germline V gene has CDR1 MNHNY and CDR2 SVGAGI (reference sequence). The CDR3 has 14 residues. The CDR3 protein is CASSPGSFNEKLFF. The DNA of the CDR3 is TGTGCCAGCAGTCCAGGGTCCTTTAATGAAAAACTGTTTTTT.

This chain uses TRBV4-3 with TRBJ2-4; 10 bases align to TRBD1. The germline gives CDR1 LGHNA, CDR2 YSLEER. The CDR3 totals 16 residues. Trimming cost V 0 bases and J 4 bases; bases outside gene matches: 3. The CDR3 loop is CASSQDWGQGKNIQYF. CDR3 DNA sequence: TGCGCCAGCAGCCAAGATTGGGGACAGGGGAAAAACATTCAGTACTTC.

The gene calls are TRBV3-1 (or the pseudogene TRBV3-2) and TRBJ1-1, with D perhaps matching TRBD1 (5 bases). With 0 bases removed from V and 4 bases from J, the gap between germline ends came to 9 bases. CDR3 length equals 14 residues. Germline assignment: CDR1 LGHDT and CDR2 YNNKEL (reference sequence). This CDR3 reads CASSQERRGTEAFF. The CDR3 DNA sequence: TGTGCCAGCAGCCAAGAACGTAGGGGCACTGAAGCTTTCTTT.